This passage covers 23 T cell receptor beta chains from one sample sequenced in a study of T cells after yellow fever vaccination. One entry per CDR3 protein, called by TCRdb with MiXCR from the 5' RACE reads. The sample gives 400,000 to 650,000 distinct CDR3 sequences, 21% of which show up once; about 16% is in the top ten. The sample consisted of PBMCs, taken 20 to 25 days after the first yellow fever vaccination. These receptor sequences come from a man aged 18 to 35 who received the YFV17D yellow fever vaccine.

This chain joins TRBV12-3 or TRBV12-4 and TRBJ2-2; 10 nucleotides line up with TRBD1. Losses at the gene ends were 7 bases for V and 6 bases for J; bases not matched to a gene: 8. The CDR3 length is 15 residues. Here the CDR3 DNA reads TGTGCCAGCACTACGGACAGGGGGATCGCCGGGGAGCTGTTTTTT. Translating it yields CASTTDRGIAGELFF.

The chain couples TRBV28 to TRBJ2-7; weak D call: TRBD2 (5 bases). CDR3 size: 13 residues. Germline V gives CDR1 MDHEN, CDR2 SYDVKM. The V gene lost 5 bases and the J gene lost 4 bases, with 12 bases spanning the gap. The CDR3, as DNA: TGTGCCAGCAGTGCCCTCGGGGAGTACGAGCAGTACGTC. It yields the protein CASSALGEYEQYV.

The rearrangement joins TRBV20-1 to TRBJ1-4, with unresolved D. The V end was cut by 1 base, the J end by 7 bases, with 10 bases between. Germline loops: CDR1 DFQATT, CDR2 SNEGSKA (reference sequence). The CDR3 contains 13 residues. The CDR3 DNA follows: TGCAGTGCTAGAGTCGACGTGAGTGAAAAACTGTTTTTT. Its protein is CSARVDVSEKLFF.

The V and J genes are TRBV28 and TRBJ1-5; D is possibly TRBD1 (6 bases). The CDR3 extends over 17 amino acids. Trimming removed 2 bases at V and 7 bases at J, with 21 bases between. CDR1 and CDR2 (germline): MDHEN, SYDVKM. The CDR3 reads CASSLPPFHRAGQPQHF. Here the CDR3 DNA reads TGTGCCAGCAGTTTACCGCCCTTCCACAGGGCTGGGCAGCCCCAGCATTTT.

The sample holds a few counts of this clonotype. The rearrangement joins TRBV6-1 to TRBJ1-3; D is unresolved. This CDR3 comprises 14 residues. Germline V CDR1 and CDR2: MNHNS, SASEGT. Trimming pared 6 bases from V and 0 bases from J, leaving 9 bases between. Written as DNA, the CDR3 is TGTGCCAGCAGCTTCAGGATCTCTGGAAACACCATATATTTT. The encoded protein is CASSFRISGNTIYF.

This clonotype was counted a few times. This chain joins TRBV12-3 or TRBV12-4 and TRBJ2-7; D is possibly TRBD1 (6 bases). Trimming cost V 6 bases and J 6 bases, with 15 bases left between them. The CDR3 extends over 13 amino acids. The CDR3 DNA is TGTGCCAGCAGCCCCCAGGGGAGAAGCGAGCAGTACTTC. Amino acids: CASSPQGRSEQYF.

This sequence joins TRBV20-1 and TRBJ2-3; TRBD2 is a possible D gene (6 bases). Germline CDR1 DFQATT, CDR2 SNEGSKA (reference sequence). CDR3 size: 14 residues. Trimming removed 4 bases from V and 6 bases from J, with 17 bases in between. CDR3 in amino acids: CSATRDFLGDTQYF. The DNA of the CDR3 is TGCAGTGCTACGAGGGACTTCCTGGGGGATACGCAGTATTTT.

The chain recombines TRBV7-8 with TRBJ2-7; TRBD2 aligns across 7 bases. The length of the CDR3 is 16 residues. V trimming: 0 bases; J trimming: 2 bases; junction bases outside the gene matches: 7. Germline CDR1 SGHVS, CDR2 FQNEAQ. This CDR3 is CASSLARLAWAYEQYF. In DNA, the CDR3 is TGTGCCAGCAGCTTAGCCCGACTAGCCTGGGCCTACGAGCAGTACTTC.

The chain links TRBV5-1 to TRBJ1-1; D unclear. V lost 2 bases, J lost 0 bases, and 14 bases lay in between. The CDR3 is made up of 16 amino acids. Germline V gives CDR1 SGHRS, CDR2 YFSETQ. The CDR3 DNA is TGCGCCAGCAGCTTCGGAAGCCCGGGAGTGAACACTGAAGCTTTCTTT. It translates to CASSFGSPGVNTEAFF.

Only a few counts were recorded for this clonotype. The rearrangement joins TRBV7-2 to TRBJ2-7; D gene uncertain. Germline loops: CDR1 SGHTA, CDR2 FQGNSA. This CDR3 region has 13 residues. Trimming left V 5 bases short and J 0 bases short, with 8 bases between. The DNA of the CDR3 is TGTGCCAGCAGCGTCCCGAGCTCCTACGAGCAGTACTTC. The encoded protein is CASSVPSSYEQYF.

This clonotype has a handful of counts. DNA of the CDR3: TGTGCCAGCCCCTCCTTCTACGAGCAGTACTTC. As protein: CASPSFYEQYF. This sequence joins TRBV9 and TRBJ2-7; no clear D gene. This CDR3 has 11 amino acids. V was cut by 7 bases and J by 3 bases, with 8 bases left in between. Germline V gene lookup returns CDR1 SGDLS and CDR2 YYNGEE. The full variable domain, its missing parts supplied by reference TRBV9 and TRBJ2-7, is DSGVTQTPKHLITATGQRVTLRCSPRSGDLSVYWYQQSLDQGLQFLIQYYNGEERAKGNILERFSAQQFPDLHSELNLSSLELGDSALYFCASPSFYEQYFGPGTRLTVT.

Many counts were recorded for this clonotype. In DNA form, the CDR3 reads TGTGCCAGCAGCCCTCAGGGTTCCCTGCTGGATACGCAGTATTTT. This gives the protein CASSPQGSLLDTQYF. The chain carries TRBV7-3 and TRBJ2-3; weak D call: TRBD1 (5 bases). Germline CDR1 reads SGHTA; CDR2 reads FQGTGA. CDR3 size: 15 residues. V lost 5 bases to trimming and J lost 6 bases, with 18 bases between them.

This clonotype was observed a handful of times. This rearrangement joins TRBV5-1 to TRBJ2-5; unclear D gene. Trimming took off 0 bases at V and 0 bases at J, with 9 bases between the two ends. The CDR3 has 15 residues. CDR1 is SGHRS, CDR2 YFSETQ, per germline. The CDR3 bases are TGCGCCAGCAGCTTGGTCTTGTCCGACCAAGAGACCCAGTACTTC. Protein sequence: CASSLVLSDQETQYF.

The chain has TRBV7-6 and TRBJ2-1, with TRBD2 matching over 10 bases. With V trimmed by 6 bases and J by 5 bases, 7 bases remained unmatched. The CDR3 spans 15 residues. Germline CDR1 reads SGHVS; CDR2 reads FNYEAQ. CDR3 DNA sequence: TGTGCCAGCAGATCAACTAGCGGGGCTAACAATGAGCAGTTCTTC. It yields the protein CASRSTSGANNEQFF.

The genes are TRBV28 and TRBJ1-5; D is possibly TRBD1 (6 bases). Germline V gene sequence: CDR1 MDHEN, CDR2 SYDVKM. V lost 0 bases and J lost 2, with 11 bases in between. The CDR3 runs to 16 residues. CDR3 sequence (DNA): TGTGCCAGCAGTTTATGGGCGGGGGGCGGCAATCAGCCCCAGCATTTT. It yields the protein CASSLWAGGGNQPQHF.

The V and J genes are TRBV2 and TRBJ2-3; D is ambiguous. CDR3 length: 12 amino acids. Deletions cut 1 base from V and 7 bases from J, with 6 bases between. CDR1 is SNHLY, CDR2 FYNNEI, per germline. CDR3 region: CASSEGSNTQYF. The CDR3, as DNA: TGTGCCAGCAGTGAAGGATCCAATACGCAGTATTTT.

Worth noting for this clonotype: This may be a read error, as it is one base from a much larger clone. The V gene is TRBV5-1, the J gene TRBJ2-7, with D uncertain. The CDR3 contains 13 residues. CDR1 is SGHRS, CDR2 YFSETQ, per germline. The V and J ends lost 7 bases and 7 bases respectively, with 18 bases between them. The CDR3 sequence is CASDSDGRDEQYF. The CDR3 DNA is TGCGCCAGCGACTCGGATGGAAGGGATGAGCAGTACTTC.

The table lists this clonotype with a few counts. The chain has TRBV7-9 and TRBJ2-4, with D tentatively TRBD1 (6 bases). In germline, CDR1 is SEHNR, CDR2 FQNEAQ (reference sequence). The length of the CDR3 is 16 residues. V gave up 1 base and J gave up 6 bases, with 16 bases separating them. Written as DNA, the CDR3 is TGTGCCAGCAGCTTAGATCCAGGGATCAGGGGAAACATTCAGTACTTC. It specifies CASSLDPGIRGNIQYF.

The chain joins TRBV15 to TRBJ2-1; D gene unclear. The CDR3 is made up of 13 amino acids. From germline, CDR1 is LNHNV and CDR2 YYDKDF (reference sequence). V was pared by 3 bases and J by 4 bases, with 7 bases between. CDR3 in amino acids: CATSSGPYNEQFF. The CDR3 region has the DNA TGTGCCACCAGCAGCGGGCCGTACAATGAGCAGTTCTTC.

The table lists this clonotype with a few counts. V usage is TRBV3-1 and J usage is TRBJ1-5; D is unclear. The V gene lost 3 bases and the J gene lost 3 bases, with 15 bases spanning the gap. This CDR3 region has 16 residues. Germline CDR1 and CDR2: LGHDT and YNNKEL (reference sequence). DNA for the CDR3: TGTGCCAGCAGCCACGGAACCGGGTGGGCCAATCAGCCCCAGCATTTT. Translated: CASSHGTGWANQPQHF.

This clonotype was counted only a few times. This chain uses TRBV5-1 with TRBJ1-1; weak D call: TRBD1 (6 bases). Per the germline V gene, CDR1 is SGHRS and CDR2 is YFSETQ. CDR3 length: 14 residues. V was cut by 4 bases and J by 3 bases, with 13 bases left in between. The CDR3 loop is CASSRQVRDTEAFF. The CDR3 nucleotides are TGCGCCAGCAGCCGACAGGTCAGGGACACTGAAGCTTTCTTT.

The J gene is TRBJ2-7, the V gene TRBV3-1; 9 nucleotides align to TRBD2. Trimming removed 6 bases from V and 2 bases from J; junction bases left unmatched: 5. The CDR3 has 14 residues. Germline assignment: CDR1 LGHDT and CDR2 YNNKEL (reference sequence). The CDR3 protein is CASRARGGTYEQYF. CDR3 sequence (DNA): TGTGCCAGCAGGGCGCGGGGGGGCACCTACGAGCAGTACTTC.

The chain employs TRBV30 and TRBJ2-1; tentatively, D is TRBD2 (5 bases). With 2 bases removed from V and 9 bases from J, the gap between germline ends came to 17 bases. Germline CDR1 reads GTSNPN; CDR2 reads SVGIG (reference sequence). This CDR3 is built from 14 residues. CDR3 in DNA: TGTGCCTGGAGTTTTCAGAGCCGGAGGAGTGAGCAGTTCTTC. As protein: CAWSFQSRRSEQFF.